This entry describes one T cell receptor (beta chain). These data belong to a study of blood T cell repertoires in COVID-19. This CDR3 is built from 16 residues. The ends were cut back, 0 bases at V and 2 bases at J, with 11 bases in the middle. Germline V gene lookup returns CDR1 LGHNT and CDR2 FRNRAP. Original data processing: How many nucleated cells were present was estimated from reference gene primer amplification. Sequenced by immunoSEQ multiplex PCR; TCRdb stores in-frame clones only, minus some. Clone size and the V and J calls come from that table; the DNA yielded D and trimming. The data contain more than 150,000 clones, roughly 76% of them singletons.

The sequence was collected from an elderly woman with COVID-19, enrolled during active disease. Material: peripheral blood. The chain combines TRBV12-5 with TRBJ2-1; D possibly corresponds to TRBD2 (5 bases). The CDR3 DNA reads as TGTGCTAGTGGTTTGGTATTGAGCGGTACCTACAATGAGCAGTTCTTC. It encodes CASGLVLSGTYNEQFF. The full variable domain, with the rest looked up from reference TRBV12-5 and TRBJ2-1, is DARVTQTPRHKVTEMGQEVTMRCQPILGHNTVFWYRQTMMQGLELLAYFRNRAPLDDSGMPKDRFSAEMPDATLATLKIQPSEPRDSAVYFCASGLVLSGTYNEQFFGPGTRLTVL.